These T cell receptor beta chains were read from a single sample in a study of T cell repertoires in cytomegalovirus infection. TCRdb ran MiXCR on the reads and lists one entry per CDR3 protein. In the table there are 150,000 to 200,000 distinct CDR3 sequences, 17% of which are singletons. The sequenced sample was CD8+ T cells from PBMCs. The receptors come from a human donor in good health (CMV status not recorded). Some clones in this sample may be carry-over from other donors' samples. The CDR3 runs from the conserved cysteine through the conserved F or W. D genes are given only for firm matches. Clone size is stated in some rows and not others, as once, few, many or a class when expanded.

j_gene	abundance	d_gene	v_gene	CDR3aa	CDR3nt
TRBJ1-2	few	-	TRBV27	CASSFGGRDGYTF	TGTGCCAGCAGTTTTGGGGGTAGGGATGGCTACACCTTC
TRBJ1-1	many	-	TRBV12-3/TRBV12-4	CASKSETSLNTEAFF	TGTGCCAGTAAATCCGAGACATCATTAAACACTGAAGCTTTCTTT
TRBJ2-7	-	-	TRBV15	CATSSRAGSYEQYF	TGTGCCACCAGCAGTCGTGCGGGATCCTACGAGCAGTACTTC
TRBJ1-6	-	-	TRBV11-2	CASSIDSYNSPLHF	TGTGCCAGCAGCATAGACAGCTATAATTCACCCCTCCACTTT
TRBJ2-3	few	TRBD2	TRBV6-2/TRBV6-3	CASSYPPGLAGYDTQYF	TGTGCCAGCAGTTACCCACCCGGACTAGCGGGATACGATACGCAGTATTTT
TRBJ1-4	few	-	TRBV7-2	CASSFLVGSDEKLFF	TGTGCCAGCAGCTTCCTTGTTGGAAGCGATGAAAAACTGTTTTTT
TRBJ1-5	-	-	TRBV4-3	CASSQDTGGRQPQHF	TGCGCCAGCAGCCAAGATACGGGGGGAAGGCAGCCCCAGCATTTT
TRBJ2-5	few	-	TRBV20-1	CSATKTGVLFVQETQYF	TGCAGTGCTACCAAGACGGGAGTATTGTTTGTACAAGAGACCCAGTACTTC
TRBJ1-5	-	-	TRBV12-3/TRBV12-4	CASSLPPKGAQHF	TGTGCCAGCAGTTTACCGCCGAAAGGGGCCCAGCATTTT
TRBJ2-3	few	TRBD2	TRBV7-8	CASSLFFGLAGDPTSTDTQYF	TGTGCCAGCAGCTTATTTTTCGGACTAGCGGGGGACCCGACCAGCACAGATACGCAGTATTTT
TRBJ1-2	-	TRBD1	TRBV7-9	CASSSAAGGFGYTF	TGTGCCAGCAGCTCAGCGGCAGGGGGCTTTGGCTACACCTTC
TRBJ2-7	-	TRBD1	TRBV14	CASSHRDRDHEQYF	TGTGCCAGCAGCCACCGGGACAGGGACCACGAGCAGTACTTC
TRBJ2-1	-	-	TRBV10-3	CAISESGPGSYNEQFF	TGTGCCATCAGTGAGTCGGGCCCCGGCTCCTACAATGAGCAGTTCTTC
TRBJ2-2	few	-	TRBV6-5	CASSYLLKRTANTGELFF	TGTGCCAGCAGTTATCTCCTTAAGAGGACAGCGAACACCGGGGAGCTGTTTTTT
TRBJ1-1	few	-	TRBV4-1	CASAYDQGSTEAFF	TGCGCCAGCGCCTACGACCAGGGTAGCACTGAAGCTTTCTTT
TRBJ2-3	few	TRBD2	TRBV9	CASSASGSSTDTQYF	TGTGCCAGCAGCGCTAGCGGGTCTAGCACAGATACGCAGTATTTT
TRBJ2-7	few	-	TRBV28	CASRTWGAIEEQYF	TGTGCCAGCAGGACGTGGGGGGCGATTGAGGAGCAGTACTTC
TRBJ2-7	few	TRBD2	TRBV28	CASKAQGSGLAYEQYF	TGTGCCAGCAAGGCCCAGGGTAGCGGGTTGGCCTACGAGCAGTACTTC
TRBJ2-2	many	TRBD1	TRBV28	CASSPDRGFNTGELFF	TGTGCCAGCAGTCCCGACAGGGGGTTTAACACCGGGGAGCTGTTTTTT
TRBJ2-1	few	-	TRBV2	CASSERTNWDEQFF	TGTGCCAGCAGTGAAAGGACAAATTGGGATGAGCAGTTCTTC
TRBJ2-4	few	TRBD1	TRBV6-2/TRBV6-3	CASSYSGTERDIQYF	TGTGCCAGCAGTTACTCGGGGACAGAGAGAGACATTCAGTACTTC
TRBJ2-6	few	-	TRBV7-3	CASRSGANVLTF	TGTGCCAGCAGGTCTGGGGCCAACGTCCTGACTTTC
TRBJ1-5	-	TRBD1	TRBV2	CASSDPRGYVNQPQHF	TGTGCCAGCAGTGACCCCAGGGGGTATGTTAATCAGCCCCAGCATTTT
TRBJ2-7	-	-	TRBV6-2/TRBV6-3	CASSTGRLSYEQYF	TGTGCCAGCAGTACCGGACGGCTGTCCTACGAGCAGTACTTC
TRBJ2-3	few	-	TRBV12-3/TRBV12-4	CASSLLRDTNTDTQYF	TGTGCCAGCAGTCTTCTCCGGGACACCAACACAGATACGCAGTATTTT
TRBJ2-7	-	-	TRBV27	CASMGGDYEQYF	TGTGCCAGCATGGGGGGAGACTACGAGCAGTACTTC
TRBJ1-1	-	TRBD1	TRBV7-6	CASSLKGTGGSEAFF	TGTGCCAGCAGCTTGAAAGGGACAGGGGGCAGTGAAGCTTTCTTT
TRBJ2-5	many	TRBD2	TRBV7-2	CASSFTSGSAETQYF	TGTGCCAGCAGCTTTACTAGCGGGAGCGCGGAGACCCAGTACTTC
TRBJ2-6	once	TRBD1	TRBV2	CATIDRVGPTGANVLTF	TGTGCCACGATCGACAGGGTTGGCCCTACTGGGGCCAACGTCCTGACTTTC
TRBJ1-5	few	-	TRBV28	CASSRDSNQPQHF	TGTGCCAGCAGCAGGGACAGCAATCAGCCCCAGCATTTT
TRBJ1-3	few	-	TRBV28	CASTELGGNTIYF	TGTGCCAGCACCGAACTCGGTGGAAACACCATATATTTT
TRBJ2-7	-	-	TRBV7-9	CASSNSGTFYEQYF	TGTGCCAGCAGTAATTCCGGGACTTTCTACGAGCAGTACTTC
TRBJ2-4	-	-	TRBV25-1	CASSDSSHFGIQYF	TGTGCCAGCAGTGACAGCTCCCACTTTGGCATTCAGTACTTC
TRBJ2-1	many	-	TRBV10-3	CAISESMAGSYNEQFF	TGTGCCATCAGTGAGTCGATGGCCGGGAGCTACAATGAGCAGTTCTTC
TRBJ2-7	-	TRBD2	TRBV9	CASSDGTGTSGGTPYEQYF	TGTGCCAGCAGCGACGGGACCGGGACTAGCGGGGGGACTCCCTACGAGCAGTACTTC
TRBJ1-5	-	-	TRBV15	CATSEGWTQPQHF	TGTGCCACCAGCGAAGGGTGGACTCAGCCCCAGCATTTT
TRBJ1-1	-	-	TRBV7-2	CASSVGLRTEAFF	TGTGCCAGCAGCGTGGGGTTACGCACTGAAGCTTTCTTT
TRBJ2-1	few	-	TRBV7-9	CASSPVRRLYNEQFF	TGTGCCAGCAGCCCAGTCCGGAGGTTATACAATGAGCAGTTCTTC
TRBJ2-1	-	TRBD2	TRBV5-1	CASSLAALAGRSYNEQFF	TGCGCCAGCAGCTTGGCCGCCCTAGCGGGGCGCTCCTACAATGAGCAGTTCTTC
TRBJ2-1	-	TRBD1	TRBV5-6	CASSGGQANEQFF	TGTGCCAGCAGCGGCGGACAGGCCAATGAGCAGTTCTTC
TRBJ2-5	few	TRBD2	TRBV9	CASSSSHRTDLLAGGSETQYF	TGTGCCAGCAGCTCCTCTCATAGGACAGATTTACTAGCGGGAGGATCAGAGACCCAGTACTTC
TRBJ1-2	few	-	TRBV28	CASSSPRKYGYTF	TGTGCCAGCAGTTCACCCAGGAAATATGGCTACACCTTC
TRBJ2-2	few	TRBD1	TRBV29-1	CSVVQGGRTGELFF	TGCAGCGTTGTACAGGGGGGTCGGACCGGGGAGCTGTTTTTT
TRBJ1-5	many	-	TRBV7-2	CASSSSGFSVAQHF	TGTGCCAGCAGTTCGTCTGGGTTTTCTGTTGCCCAGCATTTT
TRBJ2-1	few	-	TRBV11-1	CASTLWPRDKSYNEQFF	TGTGCCAGCACCCTATGGCCCCGGGACAAGTCCTACAATGAGCAGTTCTTC
TRBJ2-4	few	TRBD2	TRBV7-9	CASSRSGRAGPDIQYF	TGTGCCAGCAGCCGTAGCGGGAGGGCCGGTCCAGACATTCAGTACTTC
TRBJ1-1	once	-	TRBV5-6	CASSLGQGRENTEAFF	TGTGCCAGCAGCTTGGGGCAGGGAAGGGAGAACACTGAAGCTTTCTTT
TRBJ1-6	few	-	TRBV12-3/TRBV12-4	CASSPRDRDNSPLHF	TGTGCCAGCAGTCCCAGGGACCGCGATAATTCACCCCTCCACTTT
TRBJ2-7	few	TRBD1	TRBV6-4	CASAERGPRYEQYF	TGTGCCAGCGCAGAAAGGGGGCCCAGGTACGAGCAGTACTTC
TRBJ1-2	few	TRBD1	TRBV12-3/TRBV12-4	CASSFKTGDGYTF	TGTGCCAGCAGTTTTAAGACAGGGGATGGCTACACCTTC
TRBJ2-1	many	TRBD1	TRBV7-6	CASSSRTGGYSYNEQFF	TGTGCCAGCAGCTCCCGGACAGGGGGCTACTCCTACAATGAGCAGTTCTTC
TRBJ2-7	-	-	TRBV11-2	CASSPGIDSYEQYF	TGTGCCAGCAGCCCAGGGATAGATTCCTACGAGCAGTACTTC